Listed below are T cell receptor beta chains from one sample, sequenced in a study of PD-1 blockade in classical Hodgkin lymphoma. The repertoire was sequenced with immunoSEQ multiplex PCR; TCRdb's copy has only in-frame clones and lacks some. The sample holds more than 90,000 clones; roughly 76% are singletons and the top ten take around 15%. The source material was peripheral blood mononuclear cells (PBMCs), sampled before the second cycle of nivolumab. Receptor source: a human donor with classical Hodgkin lymphoma. CDR3s include the opening cysteine and the closing phenylalanine or tryptophan. D genes are given only for firm matches. The listing skips clone size in some rows; elsewhere it reads once, few, many or a size class.

v_gene: TRBV27
abundance: -
j_gene: TRBJ1-2
d_gene: TRBD1
CDR3aa: CASSRGQAGGYTF
CDR3nt: TGTGCCAGCAGTAGGGGACAGGCTGGTGGCTACACCTTC

v_gene: TRBV5-1
abundance: -
j_gene: TRBJ1-3
d_gene: -
CDR3aa: CASSLDRAGNTIYF
CDR3nt: TGCGCCAGCAGCTTGGACCGTGCTGGAAACACCATATATTTT

v_gene: TRBV19
abundance: -
j_gene: TRBJ2-5
d_gene: TRBD1
CDR3aa: CASGTGLGETQYF
CDR3nt: TGTGCCAGTGGGACAGGCCTCGGGGAGACCCAGTACTTC

v_gene: TRBV6-4
abundance: -
j_gene: TRBJ2-2
d_gene: TRBD2
CDR3aa: CANMGLATGELFF
CDR3nt: TGTGCCAACATGGGACTAGCGACCGGGGAGCTGTTTTTT

v_gene: TRBV5-1
abundance: -
j_gene: TRBJ2-6
d_gene: -
CDR3aa: CASSGGPGLLSGANVLTF
CDR3nt: TGCGCCAGCAGCGGGGGCCCGGGTTTGTTGTCTGGGGCCAACGTCCTGACTTTC

v_gene: TRBV19
abundance: -
j_gene: TRBJ2-6
d_gene: -
CDR3aa: CASSIVGGRGANVLTF
CDR3nt: TGTGCCAGTAGTATTGTGGGGGGCCGTGGGGCCAACGTCCTGACTTTC

v_gene: TRBV7-2
abundance: -
j_gene: TRBJ2-5
d_gene: TRBD2
CDR3aa: CASSSPGLAQETQYF
CDR3nt: TGTGCCAGCAGCTCTCCCGGACTAGCTCAAGAGACCCAGTACTTC

v_gene: TRBV5-1
abundance: -
j_gene: TRBJ2-7
d_gene: TRBD2
CDR3aa: CASSPTGTSGGEQYF
CDR3nt: TGCGCCAGCAGCCCTACCGGGACTAGCGGAGGCGAGCAGTACTTC

v_gene: TRBV28
abundance: -
j_gene: TRBJ1-5
d_gene: TRBD1
CDR3aa: CASSQTGTGFNQPQHF
CDR3nt: TGTGCCAGCAGTCAAACCGGGACAGGGTTCAATCAGCCCCAGCATTTT

v_gene: TRBV28
abundance: once
j_gene: TRBJ1-4
d_gene: -
CDR3aa: CASSQGPPNEKLFF
CDR3nt: TGTGCCAGCAGCCAAGGGCCCCCTAATGAAAAACTGTTTTTT

v_gene: TRBV10-1
abundance: -
j_gene: TRBJ2-2
d_gene: -
CDR3aa: CASSDLRGWNTGELFF
CDR3nt: TGCGCCAGCAGTGATTTAAGGGGGTGGAACACCGGGGAGCTGTTTTTT

v_gene: TRBV10-1
abundance: -
j_gene: TRBJ1-1
d_gene: -
CDR3aa: CARKGTGELGTTEAFF
CDR3nt: TGCGCCCGCAAGGGGACTGGGGAATTGGGGACCACTGAAGCTTTCTTT

v_gene: TRBV5-1
abundance: -
j_gene: TRBJ2-1
d_gene: -
CDR3aa: CASSPARREQFF
CDR3nt: TGCGCCAGCAGCCCCGCCCGCCGCGAGCAGTTCTTC

v_gene: TRBV5-1
abundance: -
j_gene: TRBJ2-1
d_gene: -
CDR3aa: CASSLVGSGDEQFF
CDR3nt: TGCGCCAGCAGCTTGGTCGGGAGCGGCGATGAGCAGTTCTTC

v_gene: TRBV19
abundance: -
j_gene: TRBJ1-1
d_gene: -
CDR3aa: CASGAGPGNTEAFF
CDR3nt: TGTGCCAGCGGAGCAGGGCCAGGAAACACTGAAGCTTTCTTT

v_gene: TRBV29-1
abundance: -
j_gene: TRBJ2-7
d_gene: -
CDR3aa: CSVARGYEQYF
CDR3nt: TGCAGCGTAGCCCGCGGGTACGAGCAGTACTTC

v_gene: TRBV30
abundance: -
j_gene: TRBJ2-5
d_gene: -
CDR3aa: CAWTVGQGGETQYF
CDR3nt: TGTGCCTGGACCGTAGGACAGGGAGGGGAGACCCAGTACTTC

v_gene: TRBV9
abundance: -
j_gene: TRBJ2-7
d_gene: TRBD2
CDR3aa: CASSDRLADEQYF
CDR3nt: TGTGCCAGCAGCGACCGACTAGCGGACGAGCAGTACTTC

v_gene: TRBV30
abundance: -
j_gene: TRBJ2-1
d_gene: -
CDR3aa: CALQPQAFF
CDR3nt: TGTGCCTTGCAACCGCAAGCGTTCTTC

v_gene: TRBV10-3
abundance: -
j_gene: TRBJ2-2
d_gene: -
CDR3aa: CAISDIGSLKNTGELFF
CDR3nt: TGTGCCATCAGTGATATAGGATCGTTAAAGAACACCGGGGAGCTGTTTTTT

v_gene: TRBV2
abundance: -
j_gene: TRBJ1-6
d_gene: TRBD1
CDR3aa: CASRGQGFNSPLHF
CDR3nt: TGTGCCAGCAGGGGACAGGGGTTTAATTCACCCCTCCACTTT

v_gene: TRBV11-2
abundance: -
j_gene: TRBJ2-7
d_gene: TRBD2
CDR3aa: CASSGVAGLSYEQYF
CDR3nt: TGTGCCAGCAGCGGGGTAGCGGGTCTCTCCTACGAGCAGTACTTC

v_gene: TRBV7-2
abundance: few
j_gene: TRBJ2-5
d_gene: TRBD2
CDR3aa: CASSPHGTSGRQETQYF
CDR3nt: TGTGCCAGCAGCCCCCACGGGACTAGCGGGAGACAAGAGACCCAGTACTTC

v_gene: TRBV5-4
abundance: -
j_gene: TRBJ1-2
d_gene: -
CDR3aa: CASSLDWDGNYGYTF
CDR3nt: TGTGCCAGCAGCTTGGATTGGGACGGAAACTATGGCTACACCTTC

v_gene: TRBV6-1
abundance: medium-sized
j_gene: TRBJ1-5
d_gene: TRBD1
CDR3aa: CASSVQGAGNQPQHF
CDR3nt: TGTGCCAGCAGTGTACAGGGGGCCGGCAATCAGCCCCAGCATTTT

v_gene: TRBV7-2
abundance: -
j_gene: TRBJ2-7
d_gene: -
CDR3aa: CASSPNWGRPDEQYF
CDR3nt: TGTGCCAGCAGCCCCAATTGGGGGCGGCCTGACGAGCAGTACTTC

v_gene: TRBV6-1
abundance: -
j_gene: TRBJ2-1
d_gene: -
CDR3aa: CASSVWDEQFF
CDR3nt: TGTGCCAGCAGTGTATGGGATGAGCAGTTCTTC

v_gene: TRBV5-1
abundance: -
j_gene: TRBJ2-3
d_gene: -
CDR3aa: CASSSQGTDTQYF
CDR3nt: TGCGCCAGCAGCAGCCAGGGCACAGATACGCAGTATTTT

v_gene: TRBV7-2
abundance: -
j_gene: TRBJ2-7
d_gene: -
CDR3aa: CASSPPGLAQEEQYF
CDR3nt: TGTGCCAGCAGCCCCCCGGGACTTGCCCAAGAGGAGCAGTACTTC

v_gene: TRBV10-3
abundance: -
j_gene: TRBJ2-1
d_gene: -
CDR3aa: CATQSEEGNEQFF
CDR3nt: TGTGCCACCCAGTCGGAGGAGGGCAATGAGCAGTTCTTC

v_gene: TRBV5-1
abundance: -
j_gene: TRBJ2-5
d_gene: TRBD2
CDR3aa: CASSLGVGLAAQETQYF
CDR3nt: TGCGCCAGCAGCTTGGGGGTAGGACTAGCGGCCCAAGAGACCCAGTACTTC

v_gene: TRBV7-2
abundance: -
j_gene: TRBJ2-1
d_gene: -
CDR3aa: CASSLPLISREQFF
CDR3nt: TGTGCCAGCAGCTTACCCCTCATTAGCCGTGAGCAGTTCTTC

v_gene: TRBV6-5
abundance: -
j_gene: TRBJ1-2
d_gene: TRBD1
CDR3aa: CASSYQQGVDGYTF
CDR3nt: TGTGCCAGCAGTTATCAGCAGGGGGTTGATGGCTACACCTTC

v_gene: TRBV4-2
abundance: -
j_gene: TRBJ2-3
d_gene: -
CDR3aa: CASSQEALEVPDTQYF
CDR3nt: TGTGCCAGCAGCCAAGAGGCCTTGGAAGTTCCAGATACGCAGTATTTT

v_gene: TRBV19
abundance: few
j_gene: TRBJ2-1
d_gene: -
CDR3aa: CASSISLGEQFF
CDR3nt: TGTGCCAGTAGTATAAGCTTAGGAGAGCAGTTCTTC

v_gene: TRBV6-5
abundance: once
j_gene: TRBJ1-2
d_gene: -
CDR3aa: CASSYSGGLSNYGYTF
CDR3nt: TGTGCCAGCAGTTACTCAGGGGGGCTCTCGAACTATGGCTACACCTTC

v_gene: TRBV7-9
abundance: -
j_gene: TRBJ1-4
d_gene: TRBD1
CDR3aa: CASSLGGTGAIATNEKLFF
CDR3nt: TGTGCCAGCAGCTTAGGAGGGACAGGGGCCATTGCAACTAATGAAAAACTGTTTTTT

v_gene: TRBV19
abundance: -
j_gene: TRBJ2-7
d_gene: TRBD2
CDR3aa: CASNPRLAGVDEQYF
CDR3nt: TGTGCCAGTAATCCCCGACTAGCGGGAGTGGACGAGCAGTACTTC

v_gene: TRBV7-2
abundance: -
j_gene: TRBJ1-2
d_gene: -
CDR3aa: CASSPQGPTTNYGYTF
CDR3nt: TGTGCCAGCAGCCCACAGGGCCCTACCACTAACTATGGCTACACCTTC

v_gene: TRBV10-2
abundance: -
j_gene: TRBJ2-4
d_gene: TRBD2
CDR3aa: CASCQGGDIQYF
CDR3nt: TGCGCCAGCTGCCAGGGAGGGGACATTCAGTACTTC

v_gene: TRBV5-4
abundance: -
j_gene: TRBJ1-2
d_gene: TRBD1
CDR3aa: CASSGHRGLINYGYTF
CDR3nt: TGTGCCAGCAGCGGTCACAGGGGACTTATTAACTATGGCTACACCTTC

v_gene: TRBV9
abundance: many
j_gene: TRBJ2-2
d_gene: -
CDR3aa: CASKSGGNTGELFF
CDR3nt: TGTGCCAGCAAGTCGGGCGGAAACACCGGGGAGCTGTTTTTT

v_gene: TRBV9
abundance: -
j_gene: TRBJ2-3
d_gene: -
CDR3aa: CASSSRAFIDTQYF
CDR3nt: TGTGCCAGCAGTAGCAGGGCTTTTATAGATACGCAGTATTTT

v_gene: TRBV5-1
abundance: -
j_gene: TRBJ2-2
d_gene: TRBD1
CDR3aa: CASSLEADRGSGELFF
CDR3nt: TGCGCCAGCAGCTTGGAGGCGGACAGGGGGTCCGGGGAGCTGTTTTTT

v_gene: TRBV7-2
abundance: few
j_gene: TRBJ2-1
d_gene: TRBD2
CDR3aa: CASIPTLAGGPYNEQFF
CDR3nt: TGTGCCAGCATCCCCACCCTAGCGGGAGGGCCTTACAATGAGCAGTTCTTC

v_gene: TRBV11-1
abundance: -
j_gene: TRBJ1-2
d_gene: -
CDR3aa: CASSRQAQGGGYTF
CDR3nt: TGTGCCAGCAGCAGACAGGCGCAAGGTGGTGGCTACACCTTC

v_gene: TRBV5-1
abundance: -
j_gene: TRBJ2-1
d_gene: TRBD2
CDR3aa: CASSSGLAGGHEQFF
CDR3nt: TGCGCCAGCAGCTCTGGACTAGCGGGAGGGCATGAGCAGTTCTTC